The 27 T cell receptor beta chains below were found in one sample sequenced in a study of early T cells in non-severe SARS-CoV-2 infection. TCRdb used MiXCR to reprocess the 5' RACE reads, holding one entry per CDR3 protein. The data contain tens of thousands of distinct CDR3 sequences, over 4% of them singletons. The sample was whole blood. The receptors originated from an adult who was a healthcare worker with PCR-confirmed SARS-CoV-2 infection or an uninfected control (not recorded which).

This clonotype was counted only a few times. This chain links TRBV2 with TRBJ2-1, with a possible D match to TRBD2 (6 bases). The ends were cut back, 6 bases at V and 7 bases at J, with 13 bases in the middle. The CDR3 spans 13 residues. Germline V CDR1 and CDR2: SNHLY, FYNNEI. DNA of the CDR3: TGTGCCAGCAGGGCCGATGGAGGGAATGAGCAGTTCTTC. Translation gives CASRADGGNEQFF.

This clonotype was picked up many times. The rearrangement links TRBV7-3 to TRBJ2-3, with D hard to call. The germline CDR1 and CDR2 sequences are SGHTA and FQGTGA. The CDR3 length is 13 residues. The V end was cut by 5 bases, the J end by 6 bases, with 12 bases between. The CDR3 loop reads CASSQSRSDTQYF. Here the CDR3 DNA reads TGTGCCAGCAGCCAGAGTAGATCGGATACGCAGTATTTT.

This clonotype was observed a handful of times. This rearrangement joins TRBV28 to TRBJ1-1, with D unresolved. The V and J ends lost 4 bases and 4 bases respectively, with 13 bases between them. This CDR3 is built from 14 residues. Germline V gene lookup returns CDR1 MDHEN and CDR2 SYDVKM. This chain's CDR3 is CASSSETGGTEAFF. CDR3 DNA sequence: TGTGCCAGCAGTTCAGAGACCGGCGGCACTGAAGCTTTCTTT. The full variable domain, rest sourced from reference TRBV28 and TRBJ1-1, is DVKVTQSSRYLVKRTGEKVFLECVQDMDHENMFWYRQDPGLGLRLIYFSYDVKMKEKGDIPEGYSVSREKKERFSLILESASTNQTSMYLCASSSETGGTEAFFGQGTRLTVV.

CDR3 region: CASALSGELFF. In DNA, the CDR3 is TGTGCCAGCGCCCTGTCCGGGGAGCTGTTTTTT. The rearrangement joins TRBV12-3 or TRBV12-4 to TRBJ2-2; D is unclear. This CDR3 is built from 11 residues. V lost 8 bases to trimming and J lost 6 bases, with 7 bases between them.

The chain employs TRBV20-1 and TRBJ2-3; D not resolved. V lost 3 bases to trimming and J lost 1 base, with 23 bases between them. The germline V gene has CDR1 DFQATT and CDR2 SNEGSKA (reference sequence). The CDR3 has 18 residues. The CDR3: CSARKSSRRARGTDTQYF. CDR3 bases: TGCAGTGCTAGGAAGTCTTCAAGGAGAGCTCGGGGCACAGATACGCAGTATTTT.

By share, this clonotype ranks as medium-sized. The genes are TRBV20-1 and TRBJ1-1, with D uncertain. V gave up 0 bases and J gave up 5 bases, with 13 bases separating them. CDR3 length: 14 amino acids. Germline V gene data show CDR1 as DFQATT and CDR2 as SNEGSKA (reference sequence). CDR3 sequence reads: CSARDPGRGTEAFF. DNA for the CDR3: TGCAGTGCTAGAGACCCTGGGCGGGGAACTGAAGCTTTCTTT.

This clonotype has only a few counts. V is TRBV24-1 and J is TRBJ2-3; D remains ambiguous. The CDR3 totals 13 residues. CDR1 and CDR2 from the germline V gene are KGHDR and SFDVKD. Trimming took off 4 bases at V and 2 bases at J, with 6 bases between the two ends. The CDR3 loop is CATSDPHTDTQYF. DNA for the CDR3: TGTGCCACCAGTGACCCTCACACAGATACGCAGTATTTT.

This clonotype showed up just a few times. This chain connects TRBV28 to TRBJ2-1; D may be TRBD2 (6 bases). V lost 6 bases to trimming and J lost 2 bases, with 11 bases between them. Germline CDR1 MDHEN, CDR2 SYDVKM. CDR3 length: 14 amino acids. The DNA for the CDR3 is TGTGCCAGCAGACGGGGGAGTGCCTACAATGAGCAGTTCTTC. Translating it yields CASRRGSAYNEQFF.

This clonotype counts as medium-sized. The chain recombines TRBV28 with TRBJ2-1, with D hard to call. The CDR3 has 13 amino acids. The germline CDR1 and CDR2 sequences are MDHEN and SYDVKM. The germline V and J ends were trimmed by 2 bases and 1 base, with 3 bases remaining between them. In nucleotides, the CDR3 is TGTGCCAGCAGTTTAGATTCCTACAATGAGCAGTTCTTC. It specifies CASSLDSYNEQFF.

Many counts were recorded for this clonotype. The chain joins TRBV28 to TRBJ1-2; D unclear. Trimming pared 9 bases from V and 1 base from J, leaving 12 bases between. This CDR3 is 13 amino acids long. Germline V gene sequence: CDR1 MDHEN, CDR2 SYDVKM. CDR3 DNA sequence: TGTGCCAGTGCCCTAGGAGGTAACTATGGCTACACCTTC. Residues: CASALGGNYGYTF.

This clonotype came up many times. The rearrangement links TRBV18 to TRBJ2-7, with D perhaps TRBD2 (5 bases). Germline-derived CDR1 and CDR2 are KGHSH and LQKENI. Trimming pared 2 bases from V and 0 bases from J, leaving 11 bases between. The CDR3 spans 15 residues. Here the CDR3 reads CASSPVEASSYEQYF. The DNA of the CDR3 is TGTGCCAGCTCACCAGTGGAGGCCAGCTCCTACGAGCAGTACTTC. The full variable domain, with the rest looked up from reference TRBV18 and TRBJ2-7, is NAGVMQNPRHLVRRRGQEARLRCSPMKGHSHVYWYRQLPEEGLKFMVYLQKENIIDESGMPKERFSAEFPKEGPSILRIQQVVRGDSAAYFCASSPVEASSYEQYFGPGTRLTVT.

This clonotype was seen ten or more times. The chain couples TRBV6-4 to TRBJ2-2, with 7 bases matching TRBD2. With 5 bases clipped from V and 6 bases from J, the junction kept 9 bases outside the gene matches. The CDR3 runs 15 residues. The germline V gene has CDR1 MRHNA and CDR2 SNTAGT. The CDR3 region is CASSPNGGSAGELFF. The CDR3 coding sequence is TGTGCCAGCAGTCCAAACGGCGGGAGCGCCGGGGAGCTGTTTTTT.

This clonotype was found a few times. V is TRBV20-1 and J is TRBJ2-1, with 12 bases lining up with TRBD1. CDR3 length equals 14 residues. V shed 5 bases and J 7 bases; nucleotides not matched to a gene: 6. Germline V gene sequence: CDR1 DFQATT, CDR2 SNEGSKA (reference sequence). CDR3 coding DNA: TGCAGTGCTCCCGGGACAGGGGGCAAGAATGAGCAGTTCTTC. Residues: CSAPGTGGKNEQFF.

The sample holds many counts of this clonotype. V and J are TRBV20-1 and TRBJ2-7, with TRBD2 identical over 8 bases. With 3 bases clipped from V and 4 bases from J, the junction kept 5 bases outside the gene matches. The CDR3 sequence is 13 residues long. Looked up from germline, CDR1 is DFQATT and CDR2 is SNEGSKA (reference sequence). The DNA for the CDR3 is TGCAGTGCTAGCCCGGGAGGGCCATACGAGCAGTACTTC. Its protein is CSASPGGPYEQYF.

This clonotype was seen repeatedly, ten times or more. The J gene is TRBJ2-1, the V gene TRBV29-1; the D gene is possibly TRBD2 (5 bases). This CDR3 is built from 10 residues. Germline V lookup: CDR1 SQVTM, CDR2 ANQGSEA. Trimming shortened V by 4 bases and J by 8 bases, and 6 bases separated the two germline ends. CDR3 residues: CSVGGYEQFF. The CDR3 region has the DNA TGCAGCGTTGGAGGGTATGAGCAGTTCTTC.

This clonotype showed up many times. The chain carries TRBV11-2 and TRBJ1-1; no clear D gene. V was cut by 4 bases and J by 4 bases, with 13 bases left in between. Per germline, CDR1 SGHAT and CDR2 FQNNGV. The CDR3 runs 14 residues. CDR3 bases: TGTGCCAGCAGCTGGGCTCTCGGGGTCACTGAAGCTTTCTTT. It codes for CASSWALGVTEAFF. The complete variable domain, with remaining parts taken from reference TRBV11-2 and TRBJ1-1, reads EAGVAQSPRYKIIEKRQSVAFWCNPISGHATLYWYQQILGQGPKLLIQFQNNGVVDDSQLPKDRFSAERLKGVDSTLKIQPAKLEDSAVYLCASSWALGVTEAFFGQGTRLTVV.

This clonotype was seen a handful of times. The V and J genes are TRBV28 and TRBJ1-5; D is undetermined. The CDR3 is 14 residues long. Trimming stripped 6 bases from V and 3 bases from J, with 12 bases between. CDR1 is MDHEN and CDR2 is SYDVKM in the germline V gene. The CDR3 DNA follows: TGTGCCAGCAGGTACTACGGGGACAATCAGCCCCAGCATTTT. Translation: CASRYYGDNQPQHF. Filled out from reference TRBV28 and TRBJ1-5, the complete variable domain reads DVKVTQSSRYLVKRTGEKVFLECVQDMDHENMFWYRQDPGLGLRLIYFSYDVKMKEKGDIPEGYSVSREKKERFSLILESASTNQTSMYLCASRYYGDNQPQHFGDGTRLSIL.

This clonotype was recorded at least ten times. This chain joins TRBV5-1 and TRBJ2-5; 10 nucleotides match TRBD2. The V and J ends lost 7 bases and 3 bases, in that order; junction bases with no gene match: 9. The CDR3 has 15 residues. The germline CDR1 and CDR2 sequences are SGHRS and YFSETQ. CDR3 amino acids: CASATLAGGKETQYF. The DNA of the CDR3 is TGCGCCAGCGCGACGTTAGCGGGGGGAAAAGAGACCCAGTACTTC. Drawing the rest from reference TRBV5-1 and TRBJ2-5, the complete variable domain is KAGVTQTPRYLIKTRGQQVTLSCSPISGHRSVSWYQQTPGQGLQFLFEYFSETQRNKGNFPGRFSGRQFSNSRSEMNVSTLELGDSALYLCASATLAGGKETQYFGPGTRLLVL.

This clonotype has only a few counts. This chain connects TRBV28 to TRBJ2-7; D is uncertain. This CDR3 comprises 12 residues. Germline CDR1 MDHEN, CDR2 SYDVKM. Trimming shortened V by 5 bases and J by 7 bases, and 12 bases separated the two germline ends. CDR3 region: CASSTRVGEQYF. In nucleotides, the CDR3 is TGTGCCAGCAGTACTCGGGTTGGGGAGCAGTACTTC.

This clonotype has at least ten counts. The rearrangement uses TRBV7-2 and TRBJ2-1; TRBD2 matches at 12 bases. The CDR3 is 17 amino acids. The V gene's germline CDR1 is SGHTA and CDR2 FQGNSA. V lost 1 base to trimming and J lost 4 bases; unmatched junction nucleotides: 5. The CDR3 DNA sequence: TGTGCCAGCAGCTTAGATAGAGGGACTAGCGGGTACAATGAGCAGTTCTTC. Amino acid sequence: CASSLDRGTSGYNEQFF. The entire variable domain, with the rest obtained from reference TRBV7-2 and TRBJ2-1, is as follows: GAGVSQSPSNKVTEKGKDVELRCDPISGHTALYWYRQSLGQGLEFLIYFQGNSAPDKSGLPSDRFSAERTGGSVSTLTIQRTQQEDSAVYLCASSLDRGTSGYNEQFFGPGTRLTVL.

This clonotype was counted at least ten times. This sequence joins TRBV7-2 and TRBJ2-1; TRBD1 matches at 7 bases. CDR1 is SGHTA, CDR2 FQGNSA, per germline. This CDR3 contains 15 residues. Trimming cost V 3 bases and J 1 base; bases outside gene matches: 3. The CDR3 protein is CASSFDRESYNEQFF. The CDR3 bases are TGTGCCAGCAGCTTTGACAGGGAGTCCTACAATGAGCAGTTCTTC. Full variable domain (missing parts from reference TRBV7-2 and TRBJ2-1): GAGVSQSPSNKVTEKGKDVELRCDPISGHTALYWYRQSLGQGLEFLIYFQGNSAPDKSGLPSDRFSAERTGGSVSTLTIQRTQQEDSAVYLCASSFDRESYNEQFFGPGTRLTVL.

Many counts were recorded for this clonotype. V gene TRBV7-6 combines with J gene TRBJ2-3; 14 nucleotides align to TRBD2. The germline V gene encodes CDR1 SGHVS and CDR2 FNYEAQ. V gave up 5 bases and J gave up 0 bases; unmatched junction bases: 4. There are 17 residues in the CDR3. This CDR3 reads CASSMGLAGVSTDTQYF. CDR3 nucleotides: TGTGCCAGCAGCATGGGACTAGCGGGAGTGAGCACAGATACGCAGTATTTT.

The table lists this clonotype with a few counts. J is TRBJ2-7 and V is TRBV27, with D perhaps matching TRBD1 (6 bases). Looked up from germline, CDR1 is MNHEY and CDR2 is SMNVEV (reference sequence). CDR3 length: 13 amino acids. Trimming cost V 6 bases and J 2 bases, with 11 bases left between them. The CDR3 bases are TGTGCCAGCAGAACAACAGGGACCTACGAGCAGTACTTC. Its translation is CASRTTGTYEQYF.

This clonotype was found many times. CDR3 sequence: CASTRTGGGSEAFF. CDR3 nucleotides: TGTGCCAGCACTCGGACAGGGGGAGGATCTGAAGCTTTCTTT. The chain is built from TRBV6-2 or TRBV6-3 and TRBJ1-1; 10 nucleotides align to TRBD1. V lost 7 bases and J lost 6; bases outside the gene matches: 8. The CDR3 consists of 14 residues. Germline V gene lookup returns CDR1 MNHEY and CDR2 SVGEGT.

This clonotype was found a few times. The rearrangement joins TRBV7-9 to TRBJ1-5; 7 bases map to TRBD1. This CDR3 spans 15 amino acids. In germline, CDR1 is SEHNR, CDR2 FQNEAQ (reference sequence). Trimming cost V 4 bases and J 7 bases; bases outside gene matches: 10. The CDR3 loop reads CASSSTGNGEQPQHF. DNA for the CDR3: TGTGCCAGCAGCTCGACAGGGAACGGGGAACAGCCCCAGCATTTT.

This clonotype was seen many times. The rearrangement uses TRBV20-1 and TRBJ1-2; D is possibly TRBD1 (5 bases). In germline, CDR1 is DFQATT, CDR2 SNEGSKA (reference sequence). This CDR3 contains 15 residues. V lost 0 bases to trimming and J lost 1 base, with 12 bases between them. CDR3 loop: CSARDLGRLNYGYTF. The CDR3 nucleotides are TGCAGTGCTAGAGACCTGGGACGTCTTAACTATGGCTACACCTTC.

This clonotype was counted ten times or more. This chain's CDR3 is CASSGPAGGSGELFF. The CDR3 coding sequence is TGCGCCAGCAGTGGCCCAGCGGGGGGTTCTGGGGAGCTGTTTTTT. This chain joins TRBV10-2 and TRBJ2-2; 9 bases match TRBD2. This CDR3 has 15 amino acids. Germline trimming cut 4 bases from V and 8 bases from J; bases unmatched to any gene: 8. CDR1 is WSHSY and CDR2 is SAAADI in the germline V gene.